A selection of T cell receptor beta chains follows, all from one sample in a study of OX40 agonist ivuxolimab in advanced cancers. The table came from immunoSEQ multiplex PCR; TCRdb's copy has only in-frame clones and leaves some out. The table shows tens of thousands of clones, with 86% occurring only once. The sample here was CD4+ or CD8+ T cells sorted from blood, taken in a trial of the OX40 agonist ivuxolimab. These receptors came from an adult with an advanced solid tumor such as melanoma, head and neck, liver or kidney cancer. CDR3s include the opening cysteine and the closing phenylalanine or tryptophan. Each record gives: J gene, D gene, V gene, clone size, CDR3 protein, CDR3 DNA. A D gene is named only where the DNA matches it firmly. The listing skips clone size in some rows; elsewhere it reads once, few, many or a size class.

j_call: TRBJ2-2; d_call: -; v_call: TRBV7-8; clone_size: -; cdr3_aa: CASSLALGPASGELFF; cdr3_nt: TGTGCCAGCAGCTTAGCGTTAGGACCGGCTTCGGGGGAGCTGTTTTTT
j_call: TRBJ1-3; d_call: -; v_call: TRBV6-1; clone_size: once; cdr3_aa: CASSVGLAGISAGNTIYF; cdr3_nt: TGTGCCAGCAGTGTCGGATTGGCAGGTATAAGTGCTGGAAACACCATATATTTT
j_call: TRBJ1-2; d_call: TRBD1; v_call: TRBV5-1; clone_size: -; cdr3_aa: CASATGTGGQYGYTF; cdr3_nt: TGCGCCAGCGCGACCGGGACAGGGGGCCAATATGGCTACACCTTC
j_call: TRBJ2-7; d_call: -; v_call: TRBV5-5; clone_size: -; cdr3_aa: CASSDTGSRQYF; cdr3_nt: TGTGCCAGCAGCGACACGGGTAGTAGGCAGTACTTC
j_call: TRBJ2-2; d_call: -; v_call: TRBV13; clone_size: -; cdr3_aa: CASSLGPGELFF; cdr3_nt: TGTGCCAGCAGCTTAGGGCCCGGGGAGCTGTTTTTT
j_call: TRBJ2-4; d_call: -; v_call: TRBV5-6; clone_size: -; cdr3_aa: CASSLVVSQNIQYF; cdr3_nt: TGTGCCAGCAGCTTGGTGGTCAGTCAGAACATTCAGTACTTC
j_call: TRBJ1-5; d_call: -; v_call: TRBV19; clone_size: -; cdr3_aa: CASSISGQSNQPQHF; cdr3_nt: TGTGCCAGTAGTATCTCTGGACAAAGCAATCAGCCCCAGCATTTT
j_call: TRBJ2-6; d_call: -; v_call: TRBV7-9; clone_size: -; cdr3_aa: CASSDRASGANVLTF; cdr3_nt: TGTGCCAGCAGCGACCGGGCGTCGGGGGCCAACGTCCTGACTTTC
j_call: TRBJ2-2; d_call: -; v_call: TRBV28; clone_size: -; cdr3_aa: CASSLSGELFF; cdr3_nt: TGTGCCAGCAGTTTATCCGGGGAGCTGTTTTTT
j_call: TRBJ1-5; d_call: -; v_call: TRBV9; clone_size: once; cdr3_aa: CASSDEGHNQPQHF; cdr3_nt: TGTGCCAGCAGCGATGAGGGCCACAATCAGCCCCAGCATTTT
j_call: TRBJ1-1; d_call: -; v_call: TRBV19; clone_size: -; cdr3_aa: CASSEGGRAFF; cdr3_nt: TGTGCCAGTAGCGAGGGGGGAAGAGCTTTCTTT
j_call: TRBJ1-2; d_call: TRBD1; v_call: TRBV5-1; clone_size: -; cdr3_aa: CASSTYRSTGSNYGYTF; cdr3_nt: TGCGCCAGCAGCACCTACCGCTCGACAGGGTCTAACTATGGCTACACCTTC
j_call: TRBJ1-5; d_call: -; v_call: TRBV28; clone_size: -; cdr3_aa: CANSVGSNQPQHF; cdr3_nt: TGTGCCAACTCGGTCGGTAGCAATCAGCCCCAGCATTTT
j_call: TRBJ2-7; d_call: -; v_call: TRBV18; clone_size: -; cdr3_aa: CASSPPVSYEQYF; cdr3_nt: TGTGCCAGCTCACCCCCTGTTTCCTACGAGCAGTACTTC
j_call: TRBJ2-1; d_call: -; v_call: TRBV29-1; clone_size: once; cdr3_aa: CSVESGAYNEQFF; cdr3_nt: TGCAGCGTTGAATCTGGGGCATACAATGAGCAGTTCTTC
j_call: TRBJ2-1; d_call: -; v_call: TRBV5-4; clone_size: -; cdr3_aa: CASSFAGFDNEQFF; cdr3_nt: TGTGCCAGCAGCTTCGCGGGGTTCGACAATGAGCAGTTCTTC
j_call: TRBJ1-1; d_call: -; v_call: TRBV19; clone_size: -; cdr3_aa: CASSTPEVNTEAFF; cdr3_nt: TGTGCCAGTAGTACTCCAGAGGTGAACACTGAAGCTTTCTTT
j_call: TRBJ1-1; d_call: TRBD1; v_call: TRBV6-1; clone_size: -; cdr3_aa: CASSEPTGGTEAFF; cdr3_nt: TGTGCCAGCAGTGAACCAACAGGGGGCACTGAAGCTTTCTTT
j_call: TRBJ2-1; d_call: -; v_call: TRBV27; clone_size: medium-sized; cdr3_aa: CASSLLAGPQFF; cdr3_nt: TGTGCCAGCAGTTTATTGGCAGGACCGCAGTTCTTC
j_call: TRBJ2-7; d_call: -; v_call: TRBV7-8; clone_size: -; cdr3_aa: CASSLGQQGFGQYF; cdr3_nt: TGTGCCAGCAGCTTAGGACAACAGGGTTTTGGGCAGTACTTC
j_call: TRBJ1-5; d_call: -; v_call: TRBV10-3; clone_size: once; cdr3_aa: CAISRRVGDQPQHF; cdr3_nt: TGTGCCATCAGTCGACGGGTGGGAGATCAGCCCCAGCATTTT
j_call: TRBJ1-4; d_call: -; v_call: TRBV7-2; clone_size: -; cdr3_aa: CASSLDIRGEKLFF; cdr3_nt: TGTGCCAGCAGCTTAGACATTCGTGGTGAAAAACTGTTTTTT
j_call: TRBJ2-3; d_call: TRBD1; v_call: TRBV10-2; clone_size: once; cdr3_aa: CASSPYGDRRGDTQYF; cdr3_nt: TGCGCCAGCAGTCCGTACGGGGACAGACGGGGAGATACGCAGTATTTT
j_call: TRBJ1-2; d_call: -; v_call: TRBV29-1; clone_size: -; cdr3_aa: CSASSGPVYGYTF; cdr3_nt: TGCAGCGCAAGCTCTGGACCGGTTTATGGCTACACCTTC